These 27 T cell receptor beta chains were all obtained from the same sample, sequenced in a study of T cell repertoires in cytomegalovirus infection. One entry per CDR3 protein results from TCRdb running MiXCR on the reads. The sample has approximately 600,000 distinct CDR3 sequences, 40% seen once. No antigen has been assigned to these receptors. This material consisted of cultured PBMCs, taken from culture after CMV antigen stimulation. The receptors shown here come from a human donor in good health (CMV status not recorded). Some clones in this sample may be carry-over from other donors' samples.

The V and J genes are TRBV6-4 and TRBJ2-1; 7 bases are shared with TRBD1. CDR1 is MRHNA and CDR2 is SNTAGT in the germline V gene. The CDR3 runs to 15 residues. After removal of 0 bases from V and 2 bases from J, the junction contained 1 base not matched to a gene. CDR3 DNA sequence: TGTGCCAGCAGTGACTCGACAGGGACCTACAATGAGCAGTTCTTC. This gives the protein CASSDSTGTYNEQFF.

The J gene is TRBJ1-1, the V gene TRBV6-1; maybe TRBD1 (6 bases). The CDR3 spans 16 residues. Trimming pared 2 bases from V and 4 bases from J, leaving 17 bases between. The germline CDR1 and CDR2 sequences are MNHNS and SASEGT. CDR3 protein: CASSERQGWRSTEAFF. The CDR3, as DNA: TGTGCCAGCAGTGAAAGGCAGGGGTGGAGAAGCACTGAAGCTTTCTTT.

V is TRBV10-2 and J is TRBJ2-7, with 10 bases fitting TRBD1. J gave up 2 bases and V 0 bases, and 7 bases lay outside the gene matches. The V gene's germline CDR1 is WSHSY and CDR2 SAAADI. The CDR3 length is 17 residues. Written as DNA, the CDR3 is TGCGCCAGCAGTGAGTCGACAGGGGGCTCCCATCCCTACGAGCAGTACTTC. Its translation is CASSESTGGSHPYEQYF.

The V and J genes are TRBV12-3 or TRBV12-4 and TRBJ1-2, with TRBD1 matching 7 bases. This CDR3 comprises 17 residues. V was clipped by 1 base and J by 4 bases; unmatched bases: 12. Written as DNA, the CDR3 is TGTGCCAGCAGTTTAGGGACTGGTAGGGGGCTCGCCTATGGCTACACCTTC. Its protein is CASSLGTGRGLAYGYTF.

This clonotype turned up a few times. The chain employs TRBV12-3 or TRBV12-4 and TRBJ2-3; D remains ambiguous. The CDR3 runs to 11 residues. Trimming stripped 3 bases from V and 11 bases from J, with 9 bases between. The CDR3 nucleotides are TGTGCCAGCAGTTTTCGAGGCCGGCAGTATTTT. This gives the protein CASSFRGRQYF.

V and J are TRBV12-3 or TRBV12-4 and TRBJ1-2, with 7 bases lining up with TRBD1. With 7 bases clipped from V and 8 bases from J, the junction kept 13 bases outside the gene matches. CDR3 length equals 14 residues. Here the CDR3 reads CASTRGTDPRGYTF. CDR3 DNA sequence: TGTGCCAGCACCCGGGGGACAGACCCCCGGGGCTACACCTTC.

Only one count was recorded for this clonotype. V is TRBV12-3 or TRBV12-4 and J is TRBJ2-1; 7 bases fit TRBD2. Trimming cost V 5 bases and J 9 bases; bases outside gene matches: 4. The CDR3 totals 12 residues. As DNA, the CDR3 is TGTGCCAGCAGTCCCAGCGGGACTGAGCAGTTCTTC. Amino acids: CASSPSGTEQFF.

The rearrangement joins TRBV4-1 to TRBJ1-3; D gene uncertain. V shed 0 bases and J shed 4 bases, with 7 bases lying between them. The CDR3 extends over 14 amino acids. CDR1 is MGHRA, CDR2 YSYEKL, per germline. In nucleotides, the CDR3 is TGCGCCAGCAGCCAAGAGAACAACGGAAACACCATATATTTT. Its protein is CASSQENNGNTIYF.

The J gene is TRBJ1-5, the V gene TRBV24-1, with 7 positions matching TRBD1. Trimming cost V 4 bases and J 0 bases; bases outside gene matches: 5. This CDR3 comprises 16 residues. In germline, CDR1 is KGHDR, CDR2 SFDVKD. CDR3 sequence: CATSDQTGPSNQPQHF. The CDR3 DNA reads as TGTGCCACCAGTGACCAGACAGGGCCTAGCAATCAGCCCCAGCATTTT.

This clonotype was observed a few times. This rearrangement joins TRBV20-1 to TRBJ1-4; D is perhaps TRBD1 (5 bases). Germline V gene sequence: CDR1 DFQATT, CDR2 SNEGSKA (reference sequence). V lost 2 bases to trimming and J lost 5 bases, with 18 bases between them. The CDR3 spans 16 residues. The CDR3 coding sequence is TGCAGTGCTAGACCCCCTCTCGGGGCCGGCAATGAAAAACTGTTTTTT. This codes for CSARPPLGAGNEKLFF.

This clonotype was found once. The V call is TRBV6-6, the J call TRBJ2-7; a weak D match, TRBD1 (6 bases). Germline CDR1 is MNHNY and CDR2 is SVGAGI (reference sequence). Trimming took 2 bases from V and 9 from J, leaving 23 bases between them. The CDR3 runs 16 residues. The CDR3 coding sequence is TGTGCCAGCAGTTACCCCACTGGCAGGGGCGGTCAGCGGCAGTACTTC. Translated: CASSYPTGRGGQRQYF.

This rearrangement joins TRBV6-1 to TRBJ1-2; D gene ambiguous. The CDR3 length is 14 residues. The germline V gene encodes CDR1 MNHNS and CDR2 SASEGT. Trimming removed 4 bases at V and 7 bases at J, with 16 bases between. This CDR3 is CASSVERGVRGYTF. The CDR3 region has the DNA TGTGCCAGCAGTGTCGAGCGGGGTGTCCGTGGCTACACCTTC.

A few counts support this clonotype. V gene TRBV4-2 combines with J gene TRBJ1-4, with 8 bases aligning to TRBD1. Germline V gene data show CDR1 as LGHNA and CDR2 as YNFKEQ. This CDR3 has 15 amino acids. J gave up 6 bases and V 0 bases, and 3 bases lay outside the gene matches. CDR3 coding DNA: TGTGCCAGCAGCCAAGATCCGGGACAGGATGAAAAACTGTTTTTT. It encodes CASSQDPGQDEKLFF.

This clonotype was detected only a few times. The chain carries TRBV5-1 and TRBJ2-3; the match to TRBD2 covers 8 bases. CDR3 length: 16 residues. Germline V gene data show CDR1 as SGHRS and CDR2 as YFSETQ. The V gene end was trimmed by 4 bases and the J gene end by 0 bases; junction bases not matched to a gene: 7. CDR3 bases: TGCGCCAGCAGCAAGACTAGCGTAGAGAGCACAGATACGCAGTATTTT. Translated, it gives CASSKTSVESTDTQYF.

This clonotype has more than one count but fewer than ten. CDR3 region: CASRSGHVNQPQHF. DNA of the CDR3: TGTGCCAGCAGGTCAGGACACGTCAATCAGCCCCAGCATTTT. The V call is TRBV6-1, the J call TRBJ1-5, with D tentatively TRBD1 (5 bases). The CDR3 covers 14 residues. The V end lost 6 bases, the J end lost 3 bases, and 12 bases lay between the germline ends. Germline-derived CDR1 and CDR2 are MNHNS and SASEGT.

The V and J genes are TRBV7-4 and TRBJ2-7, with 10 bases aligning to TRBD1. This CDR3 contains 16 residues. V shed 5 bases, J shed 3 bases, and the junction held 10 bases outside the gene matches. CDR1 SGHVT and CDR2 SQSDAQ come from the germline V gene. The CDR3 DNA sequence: TGTGCCAGCAGCCCATCTATCGGGACAGGGGTCTACGAGCAGTACTTC. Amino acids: CASSPSIGTGVYEQYF.

CDR3 residues: CASSLGRVFQETQYF. The DNA of the CDR3 is TGTGCCAGCAGCTTAGGTCGTGTCTTCCAGGAGACCCAGTACTTC. This chain links TRBV7-2 with TRBJ2-5; D not resolved. CDR1 and CDR2 (germline): SGHTA, FQGNSA. CDR3 length: 15 amino acids. The V gene lost 1 base and the J gene lost 5 bases, with 14 bases spanning the gap.

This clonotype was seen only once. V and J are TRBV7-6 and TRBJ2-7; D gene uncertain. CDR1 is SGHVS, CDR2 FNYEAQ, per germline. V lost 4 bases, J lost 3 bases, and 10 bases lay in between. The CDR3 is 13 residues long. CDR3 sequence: CASSSTADYEQYF. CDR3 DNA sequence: TGTGCCAGCAGCTCAACCGCGGACTACGAGCAGTACTTC.

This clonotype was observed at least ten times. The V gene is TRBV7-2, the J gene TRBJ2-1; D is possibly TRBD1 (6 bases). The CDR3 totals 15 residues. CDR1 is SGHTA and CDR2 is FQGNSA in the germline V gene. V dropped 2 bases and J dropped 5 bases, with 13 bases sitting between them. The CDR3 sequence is CASSLLTGSNNEQFF. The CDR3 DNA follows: TGTGCCAGCAGCTTATTAACAGGGTCGAACAATGAGCAGTTCTTC.

CDR3: CASTHYSGANVLTF. CDR3 in DNA: TGTGCCAGTACCCACTACTCTGGGGCCAACGTCCTGACTTTC. The rearrangement links TRBV19 to TRBJ2-6, with D unresolved. CDR3 length: 14 amino acids. The germline V and J ends were trimmed by 7 bases and 0 bases, with 7 bases remaining between them. Germline CDR1 LNHDA, CDR2 SQIVND (reference sequence).

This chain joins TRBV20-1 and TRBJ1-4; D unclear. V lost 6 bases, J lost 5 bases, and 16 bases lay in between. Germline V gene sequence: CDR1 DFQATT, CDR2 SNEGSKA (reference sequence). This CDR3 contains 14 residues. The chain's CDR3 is CSAPEGLQNEKLFF. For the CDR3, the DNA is TGCAGTGCCCCAGAAGGGCTGCAAAATGAAAAACTGTTTTTT.

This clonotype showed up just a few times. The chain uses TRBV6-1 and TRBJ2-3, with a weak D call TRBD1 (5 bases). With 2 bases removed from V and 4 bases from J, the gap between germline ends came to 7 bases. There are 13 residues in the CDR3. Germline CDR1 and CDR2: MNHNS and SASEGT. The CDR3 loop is CASSEPGSDTQYF. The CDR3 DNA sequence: TGTGCCAGCAGTGAACCAGGGTCAGATACGCAGTATTTT.

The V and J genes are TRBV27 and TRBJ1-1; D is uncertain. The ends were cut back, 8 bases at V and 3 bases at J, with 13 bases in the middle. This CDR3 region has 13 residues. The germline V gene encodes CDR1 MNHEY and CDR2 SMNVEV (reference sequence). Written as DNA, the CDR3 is TGTGCCAGCCACCGGAGGGCCGACACTGAAGCTTTCTTT. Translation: CASHRRADTEAFF.

CDR3 DNA: TGTGCCAGCAGTTTATGGCGCCTAGGAGGAGAGCAGTACTTC. Amino acids: CASSLWRLGGEQYF. This rearrangement joins TRBV12-3 or TRBV12-4 to TRBJ2-7, with D possibly being TRBD2 (5 bases). V was trimmed by 2 bases and J by 7 bases, leaving 15 bases between them. The CDR3 is 14 amino acids.

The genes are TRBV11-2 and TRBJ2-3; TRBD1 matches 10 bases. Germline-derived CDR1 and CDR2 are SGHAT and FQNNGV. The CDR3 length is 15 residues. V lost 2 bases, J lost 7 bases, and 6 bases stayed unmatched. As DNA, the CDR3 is TGTGCCAGCAGCTTAAGGGTCGACAGGGGGCATACGCAGTATTTT. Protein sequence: CASSLRVDRGHTQYF.

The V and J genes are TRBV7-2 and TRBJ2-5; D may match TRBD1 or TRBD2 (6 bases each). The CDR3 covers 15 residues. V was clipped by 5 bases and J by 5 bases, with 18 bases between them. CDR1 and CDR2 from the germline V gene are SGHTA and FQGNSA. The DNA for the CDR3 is TGTGCCAGCAGCAAGGGGGGATCTCGCCGGGAGACCCAGTACTTC. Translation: CASSKGGSRRETQYF.

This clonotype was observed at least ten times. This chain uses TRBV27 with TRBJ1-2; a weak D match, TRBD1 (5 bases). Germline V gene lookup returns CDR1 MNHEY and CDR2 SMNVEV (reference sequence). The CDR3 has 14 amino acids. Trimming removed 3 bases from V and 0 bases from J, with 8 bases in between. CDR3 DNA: TGTGCCAGCAGTTTGAGGGGAGCTAACTATGGCTACACCTTC. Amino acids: CASSLRGANYGYTF.